Described below is a single T cell receptor beta chain sequence and its context. The antigen is not known. This entry belongs to a study of blood T cells in healthy people across ages. Study as a whole: Per two T cells, about one barcoded beta molecule was captured through template switching. Study-wide results and caveats: Across the age range, TCR beta diversity per million T cells fell in a roughly linear way.

CDR3 length equals 15 residues. With 8 bases removed from V and 0 bases from J, the gap between germline ends came to 14 bases. CDR1 MDHEN and CDR2 SYDVKM come from the germline V gene. Healthy Russian Caucasian donors spanned ages about 6 to 100 years. A second PCR of about 6 to 12 cycles used a sample-barcoded 5' primer and a J-beta primer mix. Each CDR3 protein is one row after TCRdb ran MiXCR on the 5' RACE reads. The data show nearly 800,000 distinct CDR3 sequences, roughly three fifths seen once. The receptor's source is a man in his forties or fifties in good health. The sequenced sample was blood. This chain connects TRBV28 to TRBJ2-1, with D tentatively TRBD2 (5 bases). The CDR3 DNA reads as TGTGCCAGCGGTCAGCCGGACTTCTCCTACAATGAGCAGTTCTTC. It translates to CASGQPDFSYNEQFF. Drawing the rest from reference TRBV28 and TRBJ2-1, the complete variable domain is DVKVTQSSRYLVKRTGEKVFLECVQDMDHENMFWYRQDPGLGLRLIYFSYDVKMKEKGDIPEGYSVSREKKERFSLILESASTNQTSMYLCASGQPDFSYNEQFFGPGTRLTVL.